This is a list of T cell receptor beta chains from one sample in a study of patients and donors after allogeneic stem cell transplantation. TCRdb called the RT-PCR reads again in MiXCR, with one record for every CDR3 protein. The sample lists 70,000 or so distinct CDR3 sequences, around 27% seen once, with about 26% in the top ten. Sequencing was done on a sample of blood, either unsorted or a sorted T cell fraction (not recorded which). These receptors originate from a human donor who was either an allogeneic HSCT recipient or a stem cell or donor lymphocyte infusion donor (not recorded which). It is not recorded whose cells these are; they may come from a transplant donor. The CDR3 runs from the conserved cysteine through the conserved F or W. Each record gives: CDR3 length, V gene, J gene, clone size, D gene, CDR3 DNA, CDR3 protein. A D gene is named only where the DNA matches it firmly. Size is stated for part of the rows, as once, few or many counts, or as a class when the clone is expanded.

CDR3 length: 13; V gene: TRBV20-1; J gene: TRBJ1-5; clone size: few; D gene: -; CDR3 DNA: TGCAGTGCTAGCCAGGGAATATGGCAGCCCCAGCATTTT; CDR3 protein: CSASQGIWQPQHF
CDR3 length: 14; V gene: TRBV9; J gene: TRBJ1-4; clone size: many; D gene: -; CDR3 DNA: TGTGCCAGCAGCGTGAGGACAAGCGACGAAAAACTGTTTTTT; CDR3 protein: CASSVRTSDEKLFF
CDR3 length: 11; V gene: TRBV12-3/TRBV12-4; J gene: TRBJ1-1; clone size: -; D gene: -; CDR3 DNA: TGTGCCAGCAGTTTGGGGCACGTGGCTTTCTTT; CDR3 protein: CASSLGHVAFF
CDR3 length: 14; V gene: TRBV29-1; J gene: TRBJ2-1; clone size: -; D gene: TRBD1; CDR3 DNA: TGCAGCGAGAAGGGACAGCATAGTAACAATGAGCAGTTCTTC; CDR3 protein: CSEKGQHSNNEQFF
CDR3 length: 15; V gene: TRBV9; J gene: TRBJ1-3; clone size: few; D gene: TRBD1; CDR3 DNA: TGTGCCAGCAGCGAGAACACAGGGGTTGGAAACACCATATATTTT; CDR3 protein: CASSENTGVGNTIYF
CDR3 length: 14; V gene: TRBV12-3/TRBV12-4; J gene: TRBJ2-1; clone size: -; D gene: TRBD2; CDR3 DNA: TGTGCCAGCACAACACTAGCGACCTACAATGAGCAGTTCTTC; CDR3 protein: CASTTLATYNEQFF
CDR3 length: 16; V gene: TRBV12-3/TRBV12-4; J gene: TRBJ2-1; clone size: -; D gene: TRBD2; CDR3 DNA: TGTGCCAGCAGCCCTAGCGGGGGGCTCTCCTACAATGAGCAGTTCTTC; CDR3 protein: CASSPSGGLSYNEQFF
CDR3 length: 16; V gene: TRBV4-3; J gene: TRBJ2-1; clone size: few; D gene: TRBD2; CDR3 DNA: TGCGCCAGCAGCCAAGGGCTAGCGGGCTATCGTAGTGAGCAGTTCTTC; CDR3 protein: CASSQGLAGYRSEQFF
CDR3 length: 16; V gene: TRBV5-1; J gene: TRBJ2-3; clone size: -; D gene: -; CDR3 DNA: TGCGCCAGCAGCTTGGAGCCCAGGGGTTACCCAGATACGCAGTATTTT; CDR3 protein: CASSLEPRGYPDTQYF
CDR3 length: 14; V gene: TRBV20-1; J gene: TRBJ1-5; clone size: few; D gene: -; CDR3 DNA: TGCAGTGCTAGGAGTTCTCATAGAAATCAGCCCCAGCATTTT; CDR3 protein: CSARSSHRNQPQHF
CDR3 length: 14; V gene: TRBV20-1; J gene: TRBJ1-1; clone size: many; D gene: -; CDR3 DNA: TGCAGTGCTAAAACAGGACAGCTGAACACTGAAGCTTTCTTT; CDR3 protein: CSAKTGQLNTEAFF
CDR3 length: 16; V gene: TRBV5-1; J gene: TRBJ2-1; clone size: many; D gene: TRBD2; CDR3 DNA: TGCGCCAGCAGCCCAAATACCGGACTAGCCAACAATGAGCAGTTCTTC; CDR3 protein: CASSPNTGLANNEQFF
CDR3 length: 15; V gene: TRBV15; J gene: TRBJ2-1; clone size: -; D gene: -; CDR3 DNA: TGTGCCACCAGCAGAAGTGCATTCTCCTACAATGAGCAGTTCTTC; CDR3 protein: CATSRSAFSYNEQFF
CDR3 length: 13; V gene: TRBV6-2/TRBV6-3; J gene: TRBJ1-1; clone size: few; D gene: -; CDR3 DNA: TGTGCCAGCACCCACTTCCGGAACACTGAAGCTTTCTTT; CDR3 protein: CASTHFRNTEAFF
CDR3 length: 13; V gene: TRBV6-5; J gene: TRBJ2-1; clone size: -; D gene: -; CDR3 DNA: TGTGCCAGCAGTTACTCTCTTTACGGTGAGCAGTTCTTC; CDR3 protein: CASSYSLYGEQFF
CDR3 length: 14; V gene: TRBV7-8; J gene: TRBJ1-4; clone size: -; D gene: -; CDR3 DNA: TGTGCCAGCAGCCGAACAGGGATCAAGGAAAAACTGTTTTTT; CDR3 protein: CASSRTGIKEKLFF
CDR3 length: 13; V gene: TRBV18; J gene: TRBJ2-1; clone size: -; D gene: -; CDR3 DNA: TGTGCCAGCTCACCCTACAGGGCTGATGAGCAGTTCTTC; CDR3 protein: CASSPYRADEQFF
CDR3 length: 15; V gene: TRBV11-2; J gene: TRBJ2-3; clone size: -; D gene: -; CDR3 DNA: TGTGCCAGCAGCCCCTGGAGGCTCAGCACAGATACGCAGTATTTT; CDR3 protein: CASSPWRLSTDTQYF
CDR3 length: 14; V gene: TRBV5-1; J gene: TRBJ1-4; clone size: -; D gene: -; CDR3 DNA: TGCGCCAGCAGCTTGGTGGCAGGAAATGAAAAACTGTTTTTT; CDR3 protein: CASSLVAGNEKLFF
CDR3 length: 14; V gene: TRBV6-5; J gene: TRBJ1-2; clone size: few; D gene: -; CDR3 DNA: TGTGCCAGCACCCCTCTCTACAGCCCCTATGGCTACACCTTC; CDR3 protein: CASTPLYSPYGYTF
CDR3 length: 15; V gene: TRBV2; J gene: TRBJ2-3; clone size: few; D gene: -; CDR3 DNA: TGTGCCGTCAGCGGTCAGGGGCGCGGCACAGATACGCAGTATTTT; CDR3 protein: CAVSGQGRGTDTQYF
CDR3 length: 15; V gene: TRBV20-1; J gene: TRBJ2-7; clone size: -; D gene: -; CDR3 DNA: TGCAGTGCTAGAGATTTCAATAATAGGGCCTACGAGCAGTACTTC; CDR3 protein: CSARDFNNRAYEQYF
CDR3 length: 11; V gene: TRBV24-1; J gene: TRBJ1-1; clone size: few; D gene: -; CDR3 DNA: TGTGCCACCAGTGATGGTCTCGAAGCTTTCTTT; CDR3 protein: CATSDGLEAFF
CDR3 length: 14; V gene: TRBV21-1; J gene: TRBJ2-2; clone size: -; D gene: -; CDR3 DNA: TGTGCCACTTGCCGGGTCGCGAACACCGGGGAGCTGTTTTTT; CDR3 protein: CATCRVANTGELFF
CDR3 length: 15; V gene: TRBV5-1; J gene: TRBJ1-4; clone size: few; D gene: -; CDR3 DNA: TGCGCCAGCAGCTCGAAGGACGGCGGCTGGGAAAAACTGTTTTTT; CDR3 protein: CASSSKDGGWEKLFF
CDR3 length: 13; V gene: TRBV12-3/TRBV12-4; J gene: TRBJ2-7; clone size: -; D gene: -; CDR3 DNA: TGTGCCAGCAGTTTGGGCCGAACCTACGAGCAGTACTTC; CDR3 protein: CASSLGRTYEQYF
CDR3 length: 16; V gene: TRBV24-1; J gene: TRBJ1-3; clone size: few; D gene: -; CDR3 DNA: TGTGCCACCAGTGATTTGAGGCGGGACTCTGGAAACACCATATATTTT; CDR3 protein: CATSDLRRDSGNTIYF
CDR3 length: 12; V gene: TRBV7-9; J gene: TRBJ2-1; clone size: few; D gene: -; CDR3 DNA: TGTGCCAGCAGCCGAGGGGGGACTGAGCAGTTCTTC; CDR3 protein: CASSRGGTEQFF
CDR3 length: 14; V gene: TRBV20-1; J gene: TRBJ1-2; clone size: -; D gene: -; CDR3 DNA: TGCAGTGCTAGAGAAATCAGGGAACGTTATGGCTACACCTTC; CDR3 protein: CSAREIRERYGYTF
CDR3 length: 15; V gene: TRBV3-1; J gene: TRBJ2-1; clone size: -; D gene: TRBD1; CDR3 DNA: TGTGCCAGCAGCCAGCAGGACAGGGAGTACAATGAGCAGTTCTTC; CDR3 protein: CASSQQDREYNEQFF
CDR3 length: 14; V gene: TRBV7-9; J gene: TRBJ2-7; clone size: -; D gene: TRBD2; CDR3 DNA: TGTGCCAGCAGCAATAGCGGGAGAACCTACGAGCAGTACTTC; CDR3 protein: CASSNSGRTYEQYF
CDR3 length: 14; V gene: TRBV20-1; J gene: TRBJ1-2; clone size: few; D gene: -; CDR3 DNA: TGCAGTGCCCAGGGGAGTCATTCATACTATGGCTACACCTTC; CDR3 protein: CSAQGSHSYYGYTF
CDR3 length: 13; V gene: TRBV20-1; J gene: TRBJ2-2; clone size: few; D gene: TRBD2; CDR3 DNA: TGCAGTGCTAGAGAGGGAGGGACCGGGGAGCTGTTTTTT; CDR3 protein: CSAREGGTGELFF
CDR3 length: 16; V gene: TRBV12-3/TRBV12-4; J gene: TRBJ1-6; clone size: few; D gene: -; CDR3 DNA: TGTGCCAGCAGTTTGGGACACCAACCTCGGAATTCACCCCTCCACTTT; CDR3 protein: CASSLGHQPRNSPLHF
CDR3 length: 16; V gene: TRBV7-8; J gene: TRBJ1-4; clone size: -; D gene: -; CDR3 DNA: TGTGCCAGCAGCTTAGCCCCCCCAGCCCTCAATGAAAAACTGTTTTTT; CDR3 protein: CASSLAPPALNEKLFF
CDR3 length: 14; V gene: TRBV10-3; J gene: TRBJ1-6; clone size: few; D gene: -; CDR3 DNA: TGTGCCACCAAGGGGCAGACTCATAATTCACCCCTCCACTTT; CDR3 protein: CATKGQTHNSPLHF
CDR3 length: 11; V gene: TRBV12-3/TRBV12-4; J gene: TRBJ1-5; clone size: few; D gene: -; CDR3 DNA: TGTGCCAGCACCCCTCATCAGCCCCAGCATTTT; CDR3 protein: CASTPHQPQHF
CDR3 length: 15; V gene: TRBV5-1; J gene: TRBJ2-7; clone size: few; D gene: TRBD2; CDR3 DNA: TGCGCCAGCAGCTTGATGTTAGCGGGACTTTACGAGCAGTACTTC; CDR3 protein: CASSLMLAGLYEQYF
CDR3 length: 15; V gene: TRBV20-1; J gene: TRBJ1-2; clone size: few; D gene: TRBD1; CDR3 DNA: TGCAGTGCTAGTCCGGGACAGGCAGCTAACTATGGCTACACCTTC; CDR3 protein: CSASPGQAANYGYTF
CDR3 length: 14; V gene: TRBV5-1; J gene: TRBJ2-3; clone size: -; D gene: -; CDR3 DNA: TGCGCCAGCAGCTTGGGTTCAGGAACAGATACGCAGTATTTT; CDR3 protein: CASSLGSGTDTQYF
CDR3 length: 13; V gene: TRBV19; J gene: TRBJ2-7; clone size: -; D gene: -; CDR3 DNA: TGTGCCAGTAGTAAGGACAAAACCTACGAGCAGTACTTC; CDR3 protein: CASSKDKTYEQYF
CDR3 length: 14; V gene: TRBV28; J gene: TRBJ1-5; clone size: few; D gene: -; CDR3 DNA: TGTGCCAGCAGAGAGTCCTATAGCAATCAGCCCCAGCATTTT; CDR3 protein: CASRESYSNQPQHF
CDR3 length: 15; V gene: TRBV25-1; J gene: TRBJ1-4; clone size: few; D gene: -; CDR3 DNA: TGTGCCAGCAGTGCCAAGGCAGCTTCTAATGAAAAACTGTTTTTT; CDR3 protein: CASSAKAASNEKLFF
CDR3 length: 17; V gene: TRBV7-8; J gene: TRBJ1-1; clone size: few; D gene: -; CDR3 DNA: TGTGCCAGCAGCTCCAGCACTCCAGGTTTCCTGAACACTGAAGCTTTCTTT; CDR3 protein: CASSSSTPGFLNTEAFF
CDR3 length: 14; V gene: TRBV7-8; J gene: TRBJ1-6; clone size: many; D gene: -; CDR3 DNA: TGTGCCAGCAGCCAGACAGTAGATAATTCACCCCTCCACTTT; CDR3 protein: CASSQTVDNSPLHF
CDR3 length: 13; V gene: TRBV20-1; J gene: TRBJ2-7; clone size: -; D gene: -; CDR3 DNA: TGCAGTGCTAGAGCGCTAGCCCCATACGAGCATTACTTC; CDR3 protein: CSARALAPYEHYF
CDR3 length: 12; V gene: TRBV5-6; J gene: TRBJ2-7; clone size: -; D gene: -; CDR3 DNA: TGTGCCAGCAGCTTCGGGATCTACGAGCAGTACTTC; CDR3 protein: CASSFGIYEQYF
CDR3 length: 13; V gene: TRBV29-1; J gene: TRBJ2-7; clone size: once; D gene: -; CDR3 DNA: TGCAGCGCGGGCCGGACCCCCCCCTACGAGCAGTACTTC; CDR3 protein: CSAGRTPPYEQYF
CDR3 length: 12; V gene: TRBV5-1; J gene: TRBJ2-1; clone size: -; D gene: -; CDR3 DNA: TGCGCCAGCAGCTTCGGCCAGGGTGAGCAGTTCTTC; CDR3 protein: CASSFGQGEQFF
CDR3 length: 15; V gene: TRBV28; J gene: TRBJ1-1; clone size: few; D gene: TRBD1; CDR3 DNA: TGTGCCAGCAGTGACAGGGGGCGCGCGGGCACTGAAGCTTTCTTT; CDR3 protein: CASSDRGRAGTEAFF
CDR3 length: 14; V gene: TRBV5-5; J gene: TRBJ2-3; clone size: few; D gene: -; CDR3 DNA: TGTGCCAGCAGGTATTTCTCTAGCACAGATACGCAGTATTTT; CDR3 protein: CASRYFSSTDTQYF
CDR3 length: 16; V gene: TRBV18; J gene: TRBJ1-2; clone size: few; D gene: TRBD1; CDR3 DNA: TGTGCCAGCTCACCACGGGCGGGACAGGGGATTTATGGCTACACCTTC; CDR3 protein: CASSPRAGQGIYGYTF
CDR3 length: 15; V gene: TRBV7-2; J gene: TRBJ2-1; clone size: few; D gene: TRBD1; CDR3 DNA: TGTGCCAGCAGCGCCGGGACAGCGTCCTACAATGAGCAGTTCTTC; CDR3 protein: CASSAGTASYNEQFF
CDR3 length: 14; V gene: TRBV9; J gene: TRBJ2-3; clone size: -; D gene: -; CDR3 DNA: TGTGCCGGGGTAAGGCTAGAGGGCACAGATACGCAGTATTTT; CDR3 protein: CAGVRLEGTDTQYF